The T cell receptor (beta chain) described here comes from a study of PD-1 blockade in classical Hodgkin lymphoma. Clones were sequenced by immunoSEQ multiplex PCR, and TCRdb holds only the in-frame ones, with some missing. Altogether 38,000 or so clones are present, over 70% being singletons, with the ten largest covering roughly 9%. A remark on this clone: What it recognizes is unknown.

Brentuximab vedotin exposure varied, and every patient relapsed after autologous stem cell transplantation. The germline V gene has CDR1 LGHNA and CDR2 YNFKEQ. V was pared by 0 bases and J by 4 bases, with 13 bases between. There are 16 residues in the CDR3. Broader study findings: CD4+ TCR diversity rose significantly by C4D1, and CD8+ TCR diversity did not. Whatever underlies the repertoire differences (possibly disease activity or prior therapy) remains undefined.

This TCR derives from a human donor with classical Hodgkin lymphoma. This sample comprised peripheral blood mononuclear cells (PBMCs), obtained at baseline. The chain couples TRBV4-2 to TRBJ2-1; the D gene is possibly TRBD2 (5 bases). This CDR3 is CASSQDGSSAYNEQFF. The CDR3 DNA is TGTGCCAGCAGCCAAGATGGGAGCAGTGCATACAATGAGCAGTTCTTC.